This entry lists 11 T cell receptor beta chains sequenced from one sample in a study of shared clonotypes between healthy human individuals. Measured with immunoSEQ multiplex PCR; TCRdb has only the in-frame clones, and not every one. The sample consists of a few million clones, approximately 94% of them appearing once. Sample: naive CD4+ T cells sorted from blood. This sample's subset: CD45RA+ positively selected. The receptors come from a man in his late teens or twenties in good health.

V usage is TRBV6-5 and J usage is TRBJ1-5; D is ambiguous. Germline CDR1 reads MNHEY; CDR2 reads SVGAGI. Trimming shortened V by 4 bases and J by 4 bases, and 14 bases separated the two germline ends. The CDR3 covers 15 residues. The chain's CDR3 is CASSSLLGQNQPQHF. The CDR3 bases are TGTGCCAGCAGTTCGTTGTTGGGTCAGAATCAGCCCCAGCATTTT.

To note about this clone: Other DNA sequences in this specimen translate into the identical CDR3. The chain combines TRBV5-6 with TRBJ1-2; no firm D call. Per the germline V gene, CDR1 is SGHDT and CDR2 is YYEEEE. The CDR3 extends over 13 amino acids. V was clipped by 0 bases and J by 3 bases, with 6 bases between them. The CDR3 spells CASSLDRDYGYTF. Written as DNA, the CDR3 is TGTGCCAGCAGCTTGGACAGAGACTATGGCTACACCTTC.

V gene TRBV18 combines with J gene TRBJ1-1; 12 nucleotides match TRBD1. CDR1 and CDR2 from the germline V gene are KGHSH and LQKENI. After removal of 1 base from V and 4 bases from J, the junction contained 4 bases not matched to a gene. CDR3 length equals 16 residues. CDR3 DNA: TGTGCCAGCTCACCACTTGGGACAGGGGGCACCACTGAAGCTTTCTTT. It encodes CASSPLGTGGTTEAFF.

The chain carries TRBV12-2 and TRBJ1-6; the table names TRBD1, a call not compared with the DNA. TRBV12-2 is flagged as a pseudogene. The CDR3 totals 16 residues. CDR3 DNA sequence: TGTGCAAGTCGCGAGAAGAAGGGACAGGGGAATTCACCCCTCCACTTT. As protein: CASREKKGQGNSPLHF.

The chain recombines TRBV2 with TRBJ1-4, with 9 positions matching TRBD1. Germline values: CDR1 SNHLY, CDR2 FYNNEI. After removal of 6 bases from V and 6 bases from J, the junction contained 8 bases not matched to a gene. The CDR3 runs 15 residues. In DNA form, the CDR3 reads TGTGCCAGCAGCCCGGACAGGGGACGGGATGAAAAACTGTTTTTT. It codes for CASSPDRGRDEKLFF.

The chain recombines TRBV5-1 with TRBJ2-3, with 10 bases lining up with TRBD1. From germline, CDR1 is SGHRS and CDR2 YFSETQ. CDR3 length equals 16 residues. V trimming: 4 bases; J trimming: 0 bases; junction bases outside the gene matches: 5. The CDR3 DNA is TGCGCCAGCAGCACCGGACAGGGGGTTAGCACAGATACGCAGTATTTT. Translated: CASSTGQGVSTDTQYF.

The rearrangement uses TRBV11-3 and TRBJ2-7; TRBD2 is a possible D gene (5 bases). The CDR3 contains 12 residues. V lost 11 bases to trimming and J lost 1 base, with 12 bases between them. Germline V gene data show CDR1 as SGHNT and CDR2 as YENEEA. The CDR3 region has the DNA TGTGCCGAAGGTACTAGATCCTACGAGCAGTACTTC. Translating it yields CAEGTRSYEQYF.

J is TRBJ2-3 and V is TRBV7-2; 7 nucleotides align to TRBD2. Germline V gene data show CDR1 as SGHTA and CDR2 as FQGNSA. This CDR3 has 12 residues. Trimming removed 5 bases from V and 11 bases from J; junction bases left unmatched: 7. The CDR3 DNA sequence: TGTGCCAGCAGCAGGAGCGGGGAGGTGCAGTATTTT. Translation: CASSRSGEVQYF.

The chain carries TRBV10-3 and TRBJ2-7, with 7 bases identical to TRBD1. Germline CDR1 is ENHRY and CDR2 is SYGVKD. V dropped 2 bases and J dropped 0; count of bases not matched to a gene: 7. The CDR3 spans 16 residues. The DNA for the CDR3 is TGTGCCATCAGTGAGGGGGGCAGGGGGAGCTCCTACGAGCAGTACTTC. Translating gives CAISEGGRGSSYEQYF.

This rearrangement joins TRBV19 to TRBJ1-4; D not resolved. Looked up from germline, CDR1 is LNHDA and CDR2 is SQIVND (reference sequence). There are 15 residues in the CDR3. Trimming pared 3 bases from V and 0 bases from J, leaving 8 bases between. In DNA, the CDR3 is TGTGCCAGTAGTATCACGGGCTCAACTAATGAAAAACTGTTTTTT. The encoded protein is CASSITGSTNEKLFF. The variable domain in full, with the rest retrieved from reference TRBV19 and TRBJ1-4, is DGGITQSPKYLFRKEGQNVTLSCEQNLNHDAMYWYRQDPGQGLRLIYYSQIVNDFQKGDIAEGYSVSREKKESFPLTVTSAQKNPTAFYLCASSITGSTNEKLFFGSGTQLSVL.

CDR3 nucleotides: TGTGCCAGCAGTGATTGGACTAGCGGGACAGATACGCAGTATTTT. Translated, it gives CASSDWTSGTDTQYF. The chain carries TRBV25-1 and TRBJ2-3; 11 bases match TRBD2. The germline V gene has CDR1 MGHDK and CDR2 SYGVNS. This CDR3 region has 15 residues. J gave up 3 bases and V 3 bases, and 2 bases lay outside the gene matches.